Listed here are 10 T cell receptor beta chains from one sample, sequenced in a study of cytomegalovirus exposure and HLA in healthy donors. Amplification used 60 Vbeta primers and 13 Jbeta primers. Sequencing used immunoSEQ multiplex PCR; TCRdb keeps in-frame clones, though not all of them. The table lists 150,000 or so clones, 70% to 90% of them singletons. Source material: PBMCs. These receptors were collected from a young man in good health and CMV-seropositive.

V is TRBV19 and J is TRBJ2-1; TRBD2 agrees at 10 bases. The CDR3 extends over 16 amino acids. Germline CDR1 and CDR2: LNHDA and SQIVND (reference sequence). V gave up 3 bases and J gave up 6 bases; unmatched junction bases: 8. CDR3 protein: CASSMKTSGFINEQFF. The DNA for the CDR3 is TGTGCCAGTAGTATGAAGACTAGCGGGTTCATCAATGAGCAGTTCTTC. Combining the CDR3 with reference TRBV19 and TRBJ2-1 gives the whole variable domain DGGITQSPKYLFRKEGQNVTLSCEQNLNHDAMYWYRQDPGQGLRLIYYSQIVNDFQKGDIAEGYSVSREKKESFPLTVTSAQKNPTAFYLCASSMKTSGFINEQFFGPGTRLTVL.

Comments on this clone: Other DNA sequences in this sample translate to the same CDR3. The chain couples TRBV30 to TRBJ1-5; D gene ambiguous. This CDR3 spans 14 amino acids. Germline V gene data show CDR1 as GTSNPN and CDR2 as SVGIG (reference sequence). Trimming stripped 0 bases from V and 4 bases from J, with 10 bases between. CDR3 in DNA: TGTGCCTGGAGTGTACGCCGGGGTAATCAGCCCCAGCATTTT. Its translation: CAWSVRRGNQPQHF.

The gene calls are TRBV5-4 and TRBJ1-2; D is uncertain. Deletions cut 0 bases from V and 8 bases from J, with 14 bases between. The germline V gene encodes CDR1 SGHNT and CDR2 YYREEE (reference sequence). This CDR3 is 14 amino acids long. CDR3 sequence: CASSLEADGLGYTF. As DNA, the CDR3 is TGTGCCAGCAGCTTGGAGGCGGACGGACTAGGCTACACCTTC.

CDR3 DNA sequence: TGTGCCAGCAGCTTAAAAGCGGGGGGTGTAAGGAAGTACTTC. Protein sequence: CASSLKAGGVRKYF. The chain links TRBV13 to TRBJ2-7, with 9 bases that match TRBD2. The junction had 10 bases not matched to a gene; V was cut back by 2 bases and J by 11 bases. CDR3 length: 14 amino acids. CDR1 is PRHDT and CDR2 is FYEKMQ in the germline V gene (reference sequence).

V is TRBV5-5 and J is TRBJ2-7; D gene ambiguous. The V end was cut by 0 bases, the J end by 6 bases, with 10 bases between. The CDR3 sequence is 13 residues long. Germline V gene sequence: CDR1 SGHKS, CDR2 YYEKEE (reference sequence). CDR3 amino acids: CASSLGSGLEQYF. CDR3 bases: TGTGCCAGCAGCTTGGGCTCCGGTCTCGAGCAGTACTTC.

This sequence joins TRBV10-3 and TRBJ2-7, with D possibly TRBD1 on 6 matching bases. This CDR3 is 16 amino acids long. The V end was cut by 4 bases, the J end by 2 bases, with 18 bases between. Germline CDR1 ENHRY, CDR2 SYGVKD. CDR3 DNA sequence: TGTGCCATCAGTGGACGGGACATATTATCACCCTACGAGCAGTACTTC. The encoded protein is CAISGRDILSPYEQYF.

The CDR3 sequence: CASSQLTGGTTRYSYEQYF. The DNA for the CDR3 is TGCGCCAGCAGTCAATTAACAGGGGGCACAACAAGATACTCCTACGAGCAGTACTTC. The genes are TRBV23-1 and TRBJ2-7; 9 positions agree with TRBD1. TRBV23-1 is noted as an ORF with a role that remains uncertain. This CDR3 spans 19 amino acids. With V trimmed by 1 base and J by 0 bases, 13 bases remained unmatched.

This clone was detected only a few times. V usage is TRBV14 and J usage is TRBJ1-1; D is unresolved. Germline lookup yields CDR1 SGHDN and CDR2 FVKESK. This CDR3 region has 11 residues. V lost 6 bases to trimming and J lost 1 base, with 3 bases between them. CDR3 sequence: CASSKNTEAFF. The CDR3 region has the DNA TGTGCCAGCAGTAAGAACACTGAAGCTTTCTTT. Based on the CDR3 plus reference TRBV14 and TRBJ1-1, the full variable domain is EAGVTQFPSHSVIEKGQTVTLRCDPISGHDNLYWYRRVMGKEIKFLLHFVKESKQDESGMPNNRFLAERTGGTYSTLKVQPAELEDSGVYFCASSKNTEAFFGQGTRLTVV.

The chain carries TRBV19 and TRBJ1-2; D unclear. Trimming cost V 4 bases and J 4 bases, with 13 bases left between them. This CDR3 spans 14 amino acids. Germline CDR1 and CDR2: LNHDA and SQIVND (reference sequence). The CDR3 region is CASSNLSGSYGYTF. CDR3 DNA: TGTGCCAGTAGTAACCTCTCAGGTAGCTATGGCTACACCTTC.

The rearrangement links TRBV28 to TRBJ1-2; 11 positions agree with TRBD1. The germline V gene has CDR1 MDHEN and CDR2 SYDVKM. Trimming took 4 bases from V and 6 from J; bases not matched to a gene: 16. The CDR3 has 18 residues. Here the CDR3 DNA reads TGTGCCAGCAGTTCAACTGGACAGGGGGCAATCCTCGGGGATGGCTACACCTTC. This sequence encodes CASSSTGQGAILGDGYTF.